The 25 T cell receptor beta chains given below trace back to one sample, sequenced in a study of human T cells and chemical hapten exposure. Sample time point: patch test 2, 6 weeks after DPC sensitization. Treatment specified: therapeutic diphenylcyclopropenone sensitization with weekly scalp DPC. One entry per CDR3 protein results from TCRdb running MiXCR on the RACE reads. The sample yields some 71,000 distinct CDR3 sequences, 10% seen once. The source material was whole blood, sampled in connection with sensitization to the hapten diphenylcyclopropenone (DPC). The origin of the receptors is a woman between 50 and 59 years old with alopecia areata. Some clones in this sample may be carry-over from other donors' samples.

This clonotype came up many times. V gene TRBV6-4 combines with J gene TRBJ2-3, with D possibly TRBD2 on 5 matching bases. Germline V gene lookup returns CDR1 MRHNA and CDR2 SNTAGT. The CDR3 covers 14 residues. V lost 5 bases, J lost 3 bases, and 12 bases lay in between. The CDR3 reads CASSPTGETDTQYF. CDR3 nucleotides: TGTGCCAGCAGTCCTACCGGGGAGACAGATACGCAGTATTTT.

This clonotype was counted ten times or more. The V call is TRBV20-1, the J call TRBJ1-1, with D possibly TRBD1 on 5 matching bases. Between the trimmed V and J ends, which lost 3 bases and 5 bases, there was a span of 28 bases. The CDR3 is 18 amino acids. The germline V gene encodes CDR1 DFQATT and CDR2 SNEGSKA (reference sequence). DNA of the CDR3: TGCAGTGCTAGCGCTAAGCCGGGGCAGGGTACGAGAAGGACTGAAGCTTTCTTT. Its protein product is CSASAKPGQGTRRTEAFF.

The rearrangement links TRBV6-2 or TRBV6-3 to TRBJ1-2; 10 bases are shared with TRBD1. CDR3 length: 13 amino acids. Trimming removed 11 bases from V and 4 bases from J; junction bases left unmatched: 7. Germline-derived CDR1 and CDR2 are MNHEY and SVGEGT. CDR3 sequence (DNA): TGTGCCGCCACCCGGACAGGGGGCTATGGCTACACCTTC. It is translated as CAATRTGGYGYTF.

This clonotype was detected ten times or more. V is TRBV2 and J is TRBJ1-3, with D unresolved. The V end lost 7 bases, the J end lost 2 bases, and 15 bases lay between the germline ends. The CDR3 has 15 amino acids. CDR1 SNHLY and CDR2 FYNNEI come from the germline V gene. The CDR3 protein is CASNSGDITGNTIYF. CDR3 DNA: TGTGCCAGCAACTCCGGTGACATCACTGGAAACACCATATATTTT.

This clonotype was recorded at least ten times. V usage is TRBV20-1 and J usage is TRBJ2-3, with a tentative D call TRBD2 (6 bases). The germline gives CDR1 DFQATT, CDR2 SNEGSKA (reference sequence). CDR3 length: 14 amino acids. Trimming stripped 0 bases from V and 1 base from J, with 8 bases between. The CDR3 here is CSAREAGGTDTQYF. The CDR3 bases are TGCAGTGCTAGAGAAGCGGGCGGCACAGATACGCAGTATTTT.

This clonotype appeared many times. This chain links TRBV7-2 with TRBJ2-7; D is possibly TRBD2 (5 bases). Germline CDR1 and CDR2: SGHTA and FQGNSA. Trimming removed 5 bases from V and 2 bases from J, with 13 bases in between. The CDR3 has 14 residues. The CDR3 DNA reads TGTGCCAGCAGCCTCAGCGGCCAAGCCTACGAGCAGTACTTC. Translating gives CASSLSGQAYEQYF.

The CDR3 protein is CASSPGTASTDTQYF. The CDR3 DNA sequence: TGTGCCAGCAGCCCTGGGACAGCTAGCACAGATACGCAGTATTTT. The genes are TRBV7-3 and TRBJ2-3; TRBD1 agrees at 7 bases. Trimming removed 5 bases from V and 0 bases from J; junction bases left unmatched: 5. The germline V gene has CDR1 SGHTA and CDR2 FQGTGA. The CDR3 is made up of 15 amino acids.

The table lists this clonotype with many counts. The V call is TRBV7-9, the J call TRBJ2-5; no clear D. Trimming left V 5 bases short and J 5 bases short, with 15 bases between. Germline CDR1 and CDR2: SEHNR and FQNEAQ (reference sequence). The CDR3 contains 14 residues. CDR3 protein: CASSLGGDSETQYF. DNA of the CDR3: TGTGCCAGCAGCCTTGGTGGGGATTCGGAGACCCAGTACTTC.

This clonotype was observed many times. J is TRBJ1-1 and V is TRBV19; no clear D. Germline loops: CDR1 LNHDA, CDR2 SQIVND (reference sequence). The V end was cut by 5 bases, the J end by 1 base, with 11 bases between. The CDR3 is 14 residues long. The CDR3 nucleotides read TGTGCCAGTAGTTCCCAAATCTCGAACACTGAAGCTTTCTTT. Amino acids: CASSSQISNTEAFF.

This clonotype has ten or more counts. The CDR3 DNA follows: TGTGCCAGCAGTCAGACCGACAGGCTGAACACTGAAGCTTTCTTT. Its translation is CASSQTDRLNTEAFF. The genes are TRBV28 and TRBJ1-1; maybe TRBD1 (6 bases). There are 15 residues in the CDR3. Per germline, CDR1 MDHEN and CDR2 SYDVKM. Trimming shortened V by 5 bases and J by 0 bases, and 13 bases separated the two germline ends. The whole variable domain, remainder taken from reference TRBV28 and TRBJ1-1, is DVKVTQSSRYLVKRTGEKVFLECVQDMDHENMFWYRQDPGLGLRLIYFSYDVKMKEKGDIPEGYSVSREKKERFSLILESASTNQTSMYLCASSQTDRLNTEAFFGQGTRLTVV.

This clonotype was counted many times. The chain is built from TRBV20-1 and TRBJ2-5, with 9 nucleotides matching TRBD2. CDR1 is DFQATT and CDR2 is SNEGSKA in the germline V gene (reference sequence). V dropped 2 bases and J dropped 5; count of bases not matched to a gene: 9. CDR3 length: 15 residues. DNA of the CDR3: TGCAGTGCTAGATCCCCTTTAGCGGGAGAGGAGACCCAGTACTTC. It is translated as CSARSPLAGEETQYF.

This clonotype was detected a few times. J is TRBJ1-1 and V is TRBV7-9; 11 bases line up with TRBD1. V was clipped by 6 bases and J by 4 bases; unmatched bases: 7. Germline loops: CDR1 SEHNR, CDR2 FQNEAQ (reference sequence). The CDR3 runs to 15 residues. Written as DNA, the CDR3 is TGTGCCAGCAGTACCACGGACAGGGGGCTCACTGAAGCTTTCTTT. Its protein product is CASSTTDRGLTEAFF.

This clonotype was seen ten or more times. This sequence joins TRBV20-1 and TRBJ2-3, with 7 bases aligning to TRBD2. With 2 bases clipped from V and 4 bases from J, the junction kept 6 bases outside the gene matches. The CDR3 contains 14 residues. Germline V lookup: CDR1 DFQATT, CDR2 SNEGSKA (reference sequence). This CDR3 is CSARLAVGADTQYF. The CDR3 coding sequence is TGCAGTGCTAGACTAGCGGTTGGCGCAGATACGCAGTATTTT.

This clonotype came up many times. The CDR3: CASSRGDQPQHF. In nucleotides, the CDR3 is TGTGCCAGCAGCAGAGGGGATCAGCCCCAGCATTTT. The gene calls are TRBV7-9 and TRBJ1-5; tentatively, D is TRBD1 (5 bases). The CDR3 has 12 residues. Germline values: CDR1 SEHNR, CDR2 FQNEAQ (reference sequence). With 5 bases removed from V and 5 bases from J, the gap between germline ends came to 7 bases.

The chain couples TRBV5-1 to TRBJ2-5; no clear D. V was pared by 1 base and J by 1 base, with 8 bases between. Germline V gives CDR1 SGHRS, CDR2 YFSETQ. This CDR3 is built from 14 residues. The CDR3, as DNA: TGCGCCAGCAGCTTGCTCAACCTCCAAGAGACCCAGTACTTC. The encoded protein is CASSLLNLQETQYF.

The V call is TRBV2, the J call TRBJ2-1; 9 positions agree with TRBD1. From germline, CDR1 is SNHLY and CDR2 FYNNEI. The V segment lost 8 bases and the J segment 10 bases; nucleotides outside the gene matches: 15. The CDR3 is 15 residues long. The DNA of the CDR3 is TGTGCCAGCCGGCTCCGGACAGGGGACACCTCGGAGCAGTTCTTC. Encoded protein: CASRLRTGDTSEQFF.

This clonotype was recorded at least ten times. J is TRBJ1-1 and V is TRBV29-1, with 8 nucleotides matching TRBD1. The CDR3 runs to 10 residues. The trim removed 6 bases at V and 7 bases at J, leaving 1 base unmatched. The germline V gene encodes CDR1 SQVTM and CDR2 ANQGSEA. This CDR3 reads CSVGQVEAFF. The CDR3 DNA follows: TGCAGCGTGGGACAGGTTGAAGCTTTCTTT.

This clonotype was found many times. The CDR3 loop reads CASSAGDSLRDTQYF. The CDR3 nucleotides are TGTGCCAGCAGTGCAGGGGACTCCTTAAGGGATACGCAGTATTTT. This sequence joins TRBV2 and TRBJ2-3; D might be TRBD1 or TRBD2, each matching 6 bases. V lost 4 bases and J 6 bases, leaving 17 bases between the germline ends. CDR1 and CDR2 (germline): SNHLY, FYNNEI. This CDR3 has 15 amino acids.

This clonotype has ten or more counts. V gene TRBV6-1 combines with J gene TRBJ1-5; D uncertain. The CDR3 length is 13 residues. Germline V lookup: CDR1 MNHNS, CDR2 SASEGT. Trimming pared 6 bases from V and 4 bases from J, leaving 10 bases between. The CDR3 DNA is TGTGCCAGCAGCCTTGGGGATAATCAGCCCCAGCATTTT. As protein: CASSLGDNQPQHF.

This clonotype was observed many times. The chain employs TRBV13 and TRBJ1-1; 8 nucleotides align to TRBD1. The germline gives CDR1 PRHDT, CDR2 FYEKMQ (reference sequence). Trimming took 1 base from V and 6 from J; bases not matched to a gene: 7. The CDR3 has 15 amino acids. The CDR3 DNA is TGTGCCAGCAGCTTAGCCGGGACAGGAGGCGCTGAAGCTTTCTTT. This encodes CASSLAGTGGAEAFF. Together with reference TRBV13 and TRBJ1-1, the CDR3 gives the full variable domain: AAGVIQSPRHLIKEKRETATLKCYPIPRHDTVYWYQQGPGQDPQFLISFYEKMQSDKGSIPDRFSAQQFSDYHSELNMSSLELGDSALYFCASSLAGTGGAEAFFGQGTRLTVV.

This chain joins TRBV10-3 and TRBJ1-1; D might be TRBD1 (5 bases). The V end lost 3 bases, the J end lost 6 bases, and 11 bases lay between the germline ends. CDR3 length: 13 residues. Germline CDR1 reads ENHRY; CDR2 reads SYGVKD. The CDR3 region is CAISEGAYAEAFF. DNA of the CDR3: TGTGCCATCAGTGAAGGGGCTTACGCTGAAGCTTTCTTT.

This clonotype was observed many times. The chain is built from TRBV6-6 and TRBJ1-6, with 10 bases lining up with TRBD1. Unmatched junction bases numbered 9, after V lost 3 bases and J lost 10 bases. The CDR3 consists of 16 residues. Germline V gene lookup returns CDR1 MNHNY and CDR2 SVGAGI (reference sequence). For the CDR3, the DNA is TGTGCCAGCAGTTATGGGGACAGGGGTCGGCGGTCACCCCTCCACTTT. Amino acids: CASSYGDRGRRSPLHF.

This chain joins TRBV11-2 and TRBJ2-1; D may match TRBD1 or TRBD2 (5 bases each). The V gene lost 0 bases and the J gene lost 8 bases, with 14 bases spanning the gap. CDR3 length: 15 amino acids. Germline assignment: CDR1 SGHAT and CDR2 FQNNGV. CDR3 nucleotide sequence: TGTGCCAGCAGCTTAGACAGGGACCGTATTTATGAGCAGTTCTTC. It encodes CASSLDRDRIYEQFF.

The CDR3 coding sequence is TGTGCCACCAGCAGAGAGGCCCGGACAGGATGGGACGATACGCAGTATTTT. Protein sequence: CATSREARTGWDDTQYF. J is TRBJ2-3 and V is TRBV15; 7 nucleotides agree with TRBD1. Unmatched junction bases numbered 12, after V lost 0 bases and J lost 6 bases. Germline CDR1 reads LNHNV; CDR2 reads YYDKDF (reference sequence). The CDR3 length is 17 residues.

This clonotype was detected ten times or more. This sequence joins TRBV7-6 and TRBJ2-7, with TRBD1 matching over 7 bases. This CDR3 has 16 residues. Trimming took 6 bases from V and 1 from J; bases not matched to a gene: 12. The V gene's germline CDR1 is SGHVS and CDR2 FNYEAQ. This CDR3 reads CASRPLQGPKSYEQYF. CDR3 sequence (DNA): TGTGCCAGCAGGCCATTACAGGGGCCCAAGTCCTACGAGCAGTACTTC.